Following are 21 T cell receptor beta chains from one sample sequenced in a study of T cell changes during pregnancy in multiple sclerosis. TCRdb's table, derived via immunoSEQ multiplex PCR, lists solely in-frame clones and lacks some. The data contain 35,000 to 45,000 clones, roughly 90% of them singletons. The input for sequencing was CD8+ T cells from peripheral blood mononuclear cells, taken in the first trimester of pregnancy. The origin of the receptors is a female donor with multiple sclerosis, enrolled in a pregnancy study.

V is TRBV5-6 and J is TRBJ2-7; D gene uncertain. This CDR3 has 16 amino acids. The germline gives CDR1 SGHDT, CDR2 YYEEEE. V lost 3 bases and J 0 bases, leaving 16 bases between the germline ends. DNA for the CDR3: TGTGCCAGCAGCTCAGACTCTGGAACCTACTCCTACGAGCAGTACTTC. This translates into CASSSDSGTYSYEQYF.

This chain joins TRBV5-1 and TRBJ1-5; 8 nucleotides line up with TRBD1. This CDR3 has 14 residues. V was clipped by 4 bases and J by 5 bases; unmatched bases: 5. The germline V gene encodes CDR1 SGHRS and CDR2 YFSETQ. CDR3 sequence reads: CASSLGQGDQPQHF. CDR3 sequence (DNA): TGCGCCAGCAGCCTAGGACAGGGCGATCAGCCCCAGCATTTT.

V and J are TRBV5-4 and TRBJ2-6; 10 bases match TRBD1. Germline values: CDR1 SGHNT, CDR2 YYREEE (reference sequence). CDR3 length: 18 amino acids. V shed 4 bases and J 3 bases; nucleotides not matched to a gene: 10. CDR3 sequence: CASSLPGTGDNGANVLTF. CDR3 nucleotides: TGTGCCAGCAGCCTACCCGGGACAGGGGATAATGGGGCCAACGTCCTGACTTTC.

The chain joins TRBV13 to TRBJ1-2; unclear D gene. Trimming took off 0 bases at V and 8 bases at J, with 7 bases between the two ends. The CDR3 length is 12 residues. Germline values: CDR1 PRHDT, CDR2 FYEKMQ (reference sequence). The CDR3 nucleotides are TGTGCCAGCAGCTTAGGGGGCGAAGGCTACACCTTC. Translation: CASSLGGEGYTF. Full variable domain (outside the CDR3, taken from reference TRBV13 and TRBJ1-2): AAGVIQSPRHLIKEKRETATLKCYPIPRHDTVYWYQQGPGQDPQFLISFYEKMQSDKGSIPDRFSAQQFSDYHSELNMSSLELGDSALYFCASSLGGEGYTFGSGTRLTVV.

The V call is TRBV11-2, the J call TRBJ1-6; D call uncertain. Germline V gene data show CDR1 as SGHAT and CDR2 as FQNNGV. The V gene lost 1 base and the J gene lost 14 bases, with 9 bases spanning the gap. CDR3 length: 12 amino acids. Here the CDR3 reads CASSLGAVSLHF. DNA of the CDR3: TGTGCCAGCAGCTTAGGGGCAGTATCCCTCCACTTT.

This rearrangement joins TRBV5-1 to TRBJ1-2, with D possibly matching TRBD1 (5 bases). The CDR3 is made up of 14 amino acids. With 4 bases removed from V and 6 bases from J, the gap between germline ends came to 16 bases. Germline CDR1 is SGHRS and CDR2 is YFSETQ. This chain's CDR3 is CASSPTAPGHGYTF. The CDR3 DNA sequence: TGCGCCAGCAGCCCGACAGCCCCAGGGCATGGCTACACCTTC. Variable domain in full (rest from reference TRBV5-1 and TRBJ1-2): KAGVTQTPRYLIKTRGQQVTLSCSPISGHRSVSWYQQTPGQGLQFLFEYFSETQRNKGNFPGRFSGRQFSNSRSEMNVSTLELGDSALYLCASSPTAPGHGYTFGSGTRLTVV.

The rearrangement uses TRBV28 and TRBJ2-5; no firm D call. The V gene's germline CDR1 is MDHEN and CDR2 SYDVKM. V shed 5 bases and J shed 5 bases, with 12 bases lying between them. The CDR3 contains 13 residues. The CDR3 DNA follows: TGTGCCAGCAGTGGAGAAGGTCGGGAGACCCAGTACTTC. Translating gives CASSGEGRETQYF.

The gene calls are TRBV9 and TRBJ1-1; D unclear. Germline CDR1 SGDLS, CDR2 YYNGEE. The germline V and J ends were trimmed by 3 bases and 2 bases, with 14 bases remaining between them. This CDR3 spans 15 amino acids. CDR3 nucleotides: TGTGCCAGCAGCGACAGTGGGTTGTATAACACTGAAGCTTTCTTT. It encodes CASSDSGLYNTEAFF. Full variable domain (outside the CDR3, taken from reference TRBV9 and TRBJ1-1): DSGVTQTPKHLITATGQRVTLRCSPRSGDLSVYWYQQSLDQGLQFLIQYYNGEERAKGNILERFSAQQFPDLHSELNLSSLELGDSALYFCASSDSGLYNTEAFFGQGTRLTVV.

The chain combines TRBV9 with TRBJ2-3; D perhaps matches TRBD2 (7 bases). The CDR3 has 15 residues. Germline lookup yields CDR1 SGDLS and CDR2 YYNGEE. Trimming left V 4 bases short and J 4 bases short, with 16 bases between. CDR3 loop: CASSSVGGASDTQYF. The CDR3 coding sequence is TGTGCCAGCAGCTCAGTAGGGGGGGCTTCAGATACGCAGTATTTT.

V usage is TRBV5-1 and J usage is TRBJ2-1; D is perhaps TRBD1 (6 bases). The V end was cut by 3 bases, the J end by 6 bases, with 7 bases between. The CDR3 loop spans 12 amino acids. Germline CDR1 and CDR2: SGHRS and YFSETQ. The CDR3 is CASSSDSNEQFF. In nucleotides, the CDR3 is TGCGCCAGCAGCTCGGACAGCAATGAGCAGTTCTTC.

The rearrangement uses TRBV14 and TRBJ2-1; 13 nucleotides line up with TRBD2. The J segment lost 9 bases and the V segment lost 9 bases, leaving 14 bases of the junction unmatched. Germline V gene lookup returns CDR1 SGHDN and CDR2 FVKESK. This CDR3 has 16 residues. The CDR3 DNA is TGTGCCAGTGGACCAACTAGCGGGGGGGCACTGGCTGAGCAGTTCTTC. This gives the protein CASGPTSGGALAEQFF.

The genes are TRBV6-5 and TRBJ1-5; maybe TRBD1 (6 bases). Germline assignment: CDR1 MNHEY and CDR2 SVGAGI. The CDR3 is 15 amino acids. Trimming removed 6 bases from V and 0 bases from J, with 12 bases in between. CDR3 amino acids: CASSPGQSSNQPQHF. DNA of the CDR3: TGTGCCAGCAGCCCCGGACAGAGTAGCAATCAGCCCCAGCATTTT.

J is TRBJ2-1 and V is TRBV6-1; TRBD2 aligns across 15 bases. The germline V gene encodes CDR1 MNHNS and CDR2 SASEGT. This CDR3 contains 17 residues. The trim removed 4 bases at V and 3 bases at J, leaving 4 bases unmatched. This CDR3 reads CASSGWTSGGDYNEQFF. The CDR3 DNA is TGTGCCAGCAGTGGATGGACTAGCGGGGGGGACTACAATGAGCAGTTCTTC.

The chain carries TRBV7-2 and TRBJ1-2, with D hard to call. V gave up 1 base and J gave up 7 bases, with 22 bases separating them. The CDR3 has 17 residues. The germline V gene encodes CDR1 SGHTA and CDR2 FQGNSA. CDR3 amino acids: CASSLGYERERLSGYTF. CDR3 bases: TGTGCCAGCAGCTTAGGCTATGAGCGGGAACGGCTTAGTGGCTACACCTTC.

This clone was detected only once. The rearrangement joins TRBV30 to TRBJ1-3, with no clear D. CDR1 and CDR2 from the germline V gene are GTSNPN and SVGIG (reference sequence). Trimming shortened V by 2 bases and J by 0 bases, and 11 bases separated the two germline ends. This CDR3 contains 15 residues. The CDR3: CAWSFDSRSGNTIYF. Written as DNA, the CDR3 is TGTGCCTGGAGTTTCGACTCCCGCTCTGGAAACACCATATATTTT.

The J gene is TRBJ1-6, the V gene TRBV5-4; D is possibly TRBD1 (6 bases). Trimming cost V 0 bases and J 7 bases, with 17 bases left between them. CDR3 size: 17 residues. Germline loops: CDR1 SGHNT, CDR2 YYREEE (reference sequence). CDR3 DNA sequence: TGTGCCAGCAGCTTGGATCTTCAGGGGTTAACGAATTCACCCCTCCACTTT. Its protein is CASSLDLQGLTNSPLHF.

CDR3 DNA sequence: TGTGCCAGTCCGGCTACAGGGTATAATTCACCCCTCCACTTT. Its protein product is CASPATGYNSPLHF. The chain uses TRBV2 and TRBJ1-6; D is perhaps TRBD1 (6 bases). The CDR3 spans 14 residues. V gave up 9 bases and J gave up 4 bases, with 13 bases separating them. Germline V gene sequence: CDR1 SNHLY, CDR2 FYNNEI.

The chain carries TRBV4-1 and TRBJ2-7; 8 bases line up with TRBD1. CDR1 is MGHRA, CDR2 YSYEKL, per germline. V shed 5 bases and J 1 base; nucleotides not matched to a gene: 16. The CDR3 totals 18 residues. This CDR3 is CASSSPPRRDRTSYEQYF. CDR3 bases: TGCGCCAGCAGCAGTCCCCCCCGACGGGACAGGACTTCCTACGAGCAGTACTTC.

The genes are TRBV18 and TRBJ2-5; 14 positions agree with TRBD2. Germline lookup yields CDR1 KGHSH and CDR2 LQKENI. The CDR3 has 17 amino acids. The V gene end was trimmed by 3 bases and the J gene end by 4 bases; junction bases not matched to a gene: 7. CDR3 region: CASSPYGLAGGTETQYF. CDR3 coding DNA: TGTGCCAGCTCACCTTACGGACTAGCGGGGGGAACAGAGACCCAGTACTTC.

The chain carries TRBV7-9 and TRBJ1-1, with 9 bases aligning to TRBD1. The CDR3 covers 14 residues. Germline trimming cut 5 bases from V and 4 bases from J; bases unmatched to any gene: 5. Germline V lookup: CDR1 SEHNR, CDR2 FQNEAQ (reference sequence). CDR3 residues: CASSLQGASTEAFF. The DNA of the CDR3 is TGTGCCAGCAGCCTACAGGGGGCGAGCACTGAAGCTTTCTTT.

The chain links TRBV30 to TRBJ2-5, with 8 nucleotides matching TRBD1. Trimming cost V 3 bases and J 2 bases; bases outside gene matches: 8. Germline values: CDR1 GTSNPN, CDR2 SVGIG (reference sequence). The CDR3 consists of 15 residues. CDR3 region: CAWRRGTGQQETQYF. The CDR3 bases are TGTGCCTGGAGAAGGGGGACAGGTCAACAAGAGACCCAGTACTTC.